The T cell receptor (beta chain) under discussion was sequenced for a study of T cell clonality in common variable immunodeficiency. Whole-study findings and limits: Compared with controls, CVID subjects had fewer shared TCRbeta clones.

This clone was counted at least ten times. Its antigen is currently unknown. The CDR3 end falls 3 residues outside the read, so it is completed with the germline J gene. This CDR3 region has 15 residues. Germline V lookup: CDR1 MNHEY, CDR2 SMNVEV (reference sequence). J gave up 7 bases and V 6 bases, and 9 bases lay outside the gene matches. Caucasian heritage predominated among both patients and controls. Profiling relied on immunoSEQ multiplex PCR, and the TCRdb table lists in-frame clones only, not all of them. This sample has about 74,000 clones, each found more than once. The specimen sequenced was peripheral blood mononuclear cells. The V call is TRBV27, the J call TRBJ2-2; 9 bases line up with TRBD2. This TCR was sampled from a person aged 18 to 70 in good health. The part of the CDR3 DNA that was read is TGTGCCAGCAGCTACTATCAAGCGGGAGGCGGGGAG. The encoded protein is CASSYYQAGGGE. The full CDR3 is CASSYYQAGGGELFF.